Below are 12 T cell receptor beta chains sequenced from a single sample in a study of kidney transplant recipient with SARS-CoV-2 infection. From the reads, TCRdb called clonotypes with MiXCR, one entry per CDR3 protein. The sample lists 200,000 to 300,000 distinct CDR3 sequences, about 30% seen once, with 6% to 8.5% in the top ten. This specimen was a blood sample, taken at baseline and on roughly day 120 from a kidney transplant recipient. These receptors all come from a male patient aged 25 to 39 who had COVID-19 and was a kidney transplant recipient. The T cells may come from the graft donor.

This clonotype was picked up many times. The rearrangement uses TRBV6-5 and TRBJ1-2; D not certain. Germline V gene sequence: CDR1 MNHEY, CDR2 SVGAGI. This CDR3 has 17 residues. The V end was cut by 5 bases, the J end by 4 bases, with 23 bases between. CDR3 bases: TGTGCCAGCAGTCAACGGAGCTCTATGCGAAAGACCTATGGCTACACCTTC. Its translation is CASSQRSSMRKTYGYTF.

This clonotype was observed many times. CDR3 loop: CASSFFLDRDNSPLHF. Here the CDR3 DNA reads TGTGCCAGCAGCTTTTTCCTTGACAGGGATAATTCACCCCTCCACTTT. The J gene is TRBJ1-6, the V gene TRBV13, with TRBD1 matching 7 bases. This CDR3 region has 16 residues. Germline V gives CDR1 PRHDT, CDR2 FYEKMQ (reference sequence). After removal of 3 bases from V and 5 bases from J, the junction contained 7 bases not matched to a gene. The variable domain in full, completed from reference TRBV13 and TRBJ1-6, reads AAGVIQSPRHLIKEKRETATLKCYPIPRHDTVYWYQQGPGQDPQFLISFYEKMQSDKGSIPDRFSAQQFSDYHSELNMSSLELGDSALYFCASSFFLDRDNSPLHFGNGTRLTVT.

At least ten counts were recorded for this clonotype. The chain employs TRBV2 and TRBJ1-2; tentatively, D is TRBD1 (5 bases). Germline V gives CDR1 SNHLY, CDR2 FYNNEI. The length of the CDR3 is 15 residues. The V gene lost 2 bases and the J gene lost 4 bases, with 14 bases spanning the gap. The CDR3 coding sequence is TGTGCCAGCAGTGAAAGCTCGGACATTTTCTATGGCTACACCTTC. Protein product: CASSESSDIFYGYTF.

This clonotype was counted ten times or more. This chain links TRBV27 with TRBJ2-3; D not certain. Trimming removed 2 bases at V and 8 bases at J, with 8 bases between. Germline loops: CDR1 MNHEY, CDR2 SMNVEV (reference sequence). The CDR3 contains 12 residues. CDR3 residues: CASSLGTGTQYF. Written as DNA, the CDR3 is TGTGCCAGCAGTTTAGGTACTGGTACGCAGTATTTT.

Notes on this clonotype: A much bigger clone sits one base away, suggesting this may be a read error. V usage is TRBV28 and J usage is TRBJ2-7; D might be TRBD1 (5 bases). Germline CDR1 reads MDHEN; CDR2 reads SYDVKM. This CDR3 contains 14 residues. The CDR3 protein is CANSFPNDSYEQYF. In DNA form, the CDR3 reads TGTGCCAACAGTTTCCCCAACGACAGCTACGAGCAGTACTTC.

Comments on this clonotype: Being one base from a much bigger clone, this may be a read error. V is TRBV4-1 and J is TRBJ2-5, with 8 bases fitting TRBD1. With V trimmed by 4 bases and J by 13 bases, 17 bases remained unmatched. CDR3 length equals 15 residues. Germline V lookup: CDR1 MGHRA, CDR2 YSYEKL. CDR3 region: CASSRGPGGFNERYF. CDR3 DNA sequence: TGCGCCAGCAGCCGAGGCCCAGGGGGCTTCAACGAGCGGTACTTC.

This clonotype occurred many times. The chain joins TRBV9 to TRBJ1-1, with D perhaps TRBD1 (6 bases). Germline loops: CDR1 SGDLS, CDR2 YYNGEE. V was trimmed by 5 bases and J by 4 bases, leaving 15 bases between them. CDR3 length equals 14 residues. In DNA, the CDR3 is TGTGCCAGCAGAGGTCAGGGGTTAGGCACTGAAGCTTTCTTT. This sequence encodes CASRGQGLGTEAFF. Full variable domain (remainder filled in from reference TRBV9 and TRBJ1-1): DSGVTQTPKHLITATGQRVTLRCSPRSGDLSVYWYQQSLDQGLQFLIQYYNGEERAKGNILERFSAQQFPDLHSELNLSSLELGDSALYFCASRGQGLGTEAFFGQGTRLTVV.

This clonotype was observed at least ten times. CDR3 loop: CASSTVLVVRKTYGYTF. CDR3 nucleotides: TGTGCCAGCAGCACTGTTTTGGTCGTTAGAAAGACCTATGGCTACACCTTC. The chain carries TRBV16 and TRBJ1-2; D gene uncertain. CDR3 length equals 17 residues. V was trimmed by 5 bases and J by 4 bases, leaving 23 bases between them. Germline loops: CDR1 KGHSY, CDR2 FQNENV.

This clonotype was observed a single time. One base away lies a much larger clone, so this may be a sequencing read error. The CDR3 DNA is TGTGCCAGCAGCCTTGCAAATGAATCTCAAAAGACCTATGGCTACACCTTC. It encodes CASSLANESQKTYGYTF. The chain employs TRBV7-6 and TRBJ1-2; no clear D. Trimming took 5 bases from V and 4 from J, leaving 23 bases between them. Germline CDR1 is SGHVS and CDR2 is FNYEAQ. The CDR3 length is 17 residues.

This clonotype was detected many times. The chain combines TRBV30 with TRBJ1-2; D not resolved. The CDR3 totals 16 residues. Germline CDR1 GTSNPN, CDR2 SVGIG (reference sequence). Trimming cost V 4 bases and J 4 bases, with 22 bases left between them. The CDR3 DNA sequence: TGTGCCTGGATACAATCGCGTTATAGAAAGACCTATGGCTACACCTTC. This sequence encodes CAWIQSRYRKTYGYTF.

This clonotype was counted many times. This rearrangement joins TRBV6-4 to TRBJ1-5; D unclear. The CDR3 contains 14 residues. The germline gives CDR1 MRHNA, CDR2 SNTAGT. The V end was cut by 2 bases, the J end by 0 bases, with 5 bases between. CDR3 protein: CASSDGDSNQPQHF. As DNA, the CDR3 is TGTGCCAGCAGTGACGGGGATAGCAATCAGCCCCAGCATTTT.

In its sample, this clonotype was seen many times. CDR3: CASSQGQGWKQYF. CDR3 sequence (DNA): TGTGCCAGCAGCCAAGGACAGGGCTGGAAGCAGTACTTC. J is TRBJ2-7 and V is TRBV5-6; TRBD1 matches 8 bases. The trim removed 4 bases at V and 8 bases at J, leaving 8 bases unmatched. The length of the CDR3 is 13 residues. Per germline, CDR1 SGHDT and CDR2 YYEEEE.